This TCR beta chain was found in a study of vaccination and CD4 T cells after COVID-19. For the study at large: Each control was exposed to a CEFX pool, an HIV-1 Nef pool, or no peptide at all.

From germline, CDR1 is MNHEY and CDR2 SMNVEV (reference sequence). Germline trimming cut 10 bases from V and 6 bases from J; bases unmatched to any gene: 14. The CDR3 is made up of 15 amino acids. An Oncomine TCR Beta short-read assay was used to sequence the DNA from cultured CD4+ T cells. TCRdb re-called the PCR reads with MiXCR, one entry per CDR3 protein. The data hold 20,000 to 25,000 distinct CDR3 sequences, with approximately 50% observed a single time. To note about this clonotype: What it recognizes is unknown.

The treatment denotes: approximately 10-day PBMC culture with coronavirus spike peptide pools or control peptides (ViraFEST assay). After expanding antigen-specific T cells with peptide pools, ViraFEST sequenced their TCRs. This clonotype originated in a human donor who had recovered from COVID-19. The sequenced sample consisted of CD4+ T cells from blood, cultured in vitro. This chain uses TRBV27 with TRBJ2-3; 9 bases align to TRBD1. For the CDR3, the DNA is TGTGCCACCTACCCGGGGGGACAGGGTATGGATACGCAGTATTTT. It translates to CATYPGGQGMDTQYF.